This entry lists 6 T cell receptor beta chains sequenced from one sample in a study of blood T cell repertoires in COVID-19. This table comes from immunoSEQ multiplex PCR, and its TCRdb copy is limited to in-frame clones, with some not included. Among 150,000 to 200,000 clones listed, roughly nine tenths were seen once. Sequences were obtained from peripheral blood. These receptors all stem from a man aged 18-30 years with acute or convalescent COVID-19.

The chain joins TRBV6-2 or TRBV6-3 to TRBJ1-5; D remains ambiguous. CDR3 length: 14 amino acids. Trimming removed 4 bases from V and 4 bases from J, with 11 bases in between. CDR1 MNHEY and CDR2 SVGEGT come from the germline V gene. CDR3 in amino acids: CASSWAGPNQPQHF. The CDR3 coding sequence is TGTGCCAGCAGTTGGGCAGGTCCGAATCAGCCCCAGCATTTT.

For the CDR3, the DNA is TGTGCCAGCAGCTTAAATGCCGCCGGGGGATCCGGGGAGCTGTTTTTT. Translating it yields CASSLNAAGGSGELFF. The chain has TRBV7-3 and TRBJ2-2; perhaps TRBD2 as D (6 bases). V gave up 1 base and J gave up 6 bases, with 15 bases separating them. This CDR3 region has 16 residues. Germline V lookup: CDR1 SGHTA, CDR2 FQGTGA.

The chain is built from TRBV15 and TRBJ1-2; D is possibly TRBD1 (5 bases). The CDR3 contains 13 residues. Between the trimmed V and J ends, which lost 5 bases and 4 bases, there was a span of 11 bases. Germline loops: CDR1 LNHNV, CDR2 YYDKDF (reference sequence). CDR3 coding DNA: TGTGCCACCAGCTTAGACAGTTTCTATGGCTACACCTTC. Protein product: CATSLDSFYGYTF.

This clone was recorded a few times. The chain carries TRBV7-3 and TRBJ2-7, with 9 bases identical to TRBD2. This CDR3 is 15 amino acids long. Per the germline V gene, CDR1 is SGHTA and CDR2 is FQGTGA. With 7 bases clipped from V and 1 base from J, the junction kept 8 bases outside the gene matches. Written as DNA, the CDR3 is TGTGCCAGCATCAGTAGCGGGGGCTTTTCCTACGAGCAGTACTTC. This gives the protein CASISSGGFSYEQYF.

About this clone: The sample carries other DNA sequences with the same CDR3. The gene calls are TRBV27 and TRBJ2-1, with a tentative D call TRBD2 (6 bases). Germline V gives CDR1 MNHEY, CDR2 SMNVEV (reference sequence). Trimming took off 2 bases at V and 2 bases at J, with 10 bases between the two ends. This CDR3 is built from 15 residues. Here the CDR3 DNA reads TGTGCCAGCAGTTTAGGAGGGGAGCCCTACAATGAGCAGTTCTTC. Translation: CASSLGGEPYNEQFF.

V gene TRBV30 combines with J gene TRBJ1-3; 7 bases are shared with TRBD1. The CDR3 runs to 15 residues. Germline V gives CDR1 GTSNPN, CDR2 SVGIG (reference sequence). Losses at the gene ends were 5 bases for V and 5 bases for J; bases not matched to a gene: 12. DNA of the CDR3: TGTGCCTGGCAAACACAGGGGCTGGCAAGAAACACCATATATTTT. As protein: CAWQTQGLARNTIYF.